This T cell receptor (beta chain) was retrieved from a study of neurological immune-mediated disorders. Study observations and caveats: Sharing of CDR3 amino acid sequences among expanded clones across subjects was absent, suggesting private repertoires in all groups. Whereas HTLV-1-associated myelopathy showed the most TCR clonal expansion, multiple sclerosis showed the least, with levels below those of healthy controls.

Trimming pared 3 bases from V and 13 bases from J, leaving 18 bases between. The germline V gene encodes CDR1 DFQATT and CDR2 SNEGSKA (reference sequence). The CDR3 is made up of 12 amino acids. Time point here: longitudinal time-point 2. A 10-nucleotide random UMI tagged transcripts in template-switch 5'RACE cDNA synthesis. One entry per CDR3 protein results from TCRdb running MiXCR on the 5' RACE reads. The data contain about 90,000 distinct CDR3 sequences, around 14% of them seen just once; the ten biggest clones take up approximately 5%. This clonotype has at least ten counts. The antigen is not known.

The sample comprised PBMCs. The gene calls are TRBV20-1 and TRBJ1-2; tentatively, D is TRBD1 (5 bases). The clonotype was recovered from a female donor with HTLV-1-associated myelopathy (HAM/TSP). In nucleotides, the CDR3 is TGCAGTGCTAGGGGGCGTCCGGGGGGAGTCACCTTC. This encodes CSARGRPGGVTF.